This TCR beta chain appears in the sequencing data of a study of cytomegalovirus exposure and HLA in healthy donors (dated by TCRdb to 2016 to 2017). About the study as a whole: According to a later analysis, the 110 or so validation repertoires were produced on the same platform as the roughly 720 repertoires of the first cohort. The study aimed to test whether signatures of past pathogen exposure could be identified by cataloging public T cell receptors. A separate validation cohort of roughly 130 different subjects was used in addition to the 666-subject first cohort. High-throughput TCR immunosequencing, statistical association of individual TCRs with disease status, and machine learning were combined to predict cytomegalovirus infection status.

In its sample, this clone was seen once. No antigen is known for it. There are no base qualities to consult, and no much larger clone falls within one base. Findings and caveats that apply to the study as a whole: In both the original and validation cohorts, the classifier was reported to diagnose cytomegalovirus status with high specificity and sensitivity. A few of the identified cytomegalovirus-associated TCR beta chains were confirmed in vitro to be specific for cytomegalovirus antigens. A later analysis had no HLA typing for the validation cohort, so co-occurrence there was scored across all 130 or so repertoires. In a later analysis, TCRs clustered in the first cohort were found to also tend to co-occur in the approximately 120 validation repertoires, with 85% to 95% of cluster scores above 0. The study listed around 160 TCR beta chains as associated with cytomegalovirus. The authors suggested that the approach could potentially be extended to other disease states and immunological phenotypes. Most TCR sequences were observed very rarely across donors, whereas some public TCRs were present in many individuals.

The protocol used for the library was the immunoSEQ multiplex PCR assay. As for how the authors treated the data: A statistical classification framework was developed to diagnose cytomegalovirus status using the catalog of TCR beta chain sequences. The table comes from immuneACCESS by way of TCRdb, which keeps in-frame sequences with V and J called. Part of the clones is missing from these tables; in studies checked, under half for an unresolved V gene and the rest for unknown reasons. The V and J calls and clone size come from that table; D and trimming were worked out from the DNA. The sample table holds 65,000 to 80,000 clones, of which 94% were seen once. The leading ten clones occupy around 2.1% of the sample. The donors were included in the validation cohort of roughly 120 subjects, a group kept apart from the roughly 700-subject first cohort. CDR1 and CDR2, per the germline V gene, are SGHDN and FVKESK. V sheds 3 bases and J sheds 2 bases, leaving 13 bases between their ends. From the cysteine through the phenylalanine, the CDR3 covers 15 amino acids. The only DNA kept is the CDR3, 45 bases in frame from the first base.

The specimen was PBMCs. The chain was built from TRBV14 and TRBJ1-2, and perhaps TRBD1 as D gene, on 6 matching bases. The TCR comes from a woman aged 18 to 35 in good health and CMV-seronegative. At the DNA level, the sequence is TGTGCCAGCAGCCAGACGGGGGGCGCCAACTATGGCTACACCTTC. The encoded protein is CASSQTGGANYGYTF.